This TCR beta chain was found in a study of sequential checkpoint blockade in melanoma. TCRdb's table, derived via immunoSEQ multiplex PCR, lists solely in-frame clones and lacks some. The table records some 26,000 clones, roughly four fifths of them present only once. Treatment given: randomized to nivolumab then ipilimumab (arm A) or the reverse (arm B). Patients had received no earlier DNA-damaging chemotherapy. Germline lookup yields CDR1 MNHEY and CDR2 SVGAGI. Trimming removed 5 bases from V and 1 base from J; junction bases left unmatched: 3. The CDR3 contains 14 residues. J is TRBJ2-7 and V is TRBV6-5, with TRBD1 identical over 9 bases. The specimen comprised CD8+ T cells sorted from blood (inferred from file names), sampled from a patient given nivolumab and ipilimumab in sequence. The TCR was taken from a human donor with melanoma. The CDR3 sequence is CASSPGTGSYEQYF. The DNA of the CDR3 is TGTGCCAGCAGTCCCGGGACAGGGTCCTACGAGCAGTACTTC.